This entry concerns a single T cell receptor beta chain. Its binding antigen is unknown. From the cysteine up to the phenylalanine, the CDR3 has a length of 14 residues. Only the protein sequence is given. Taken from the germline V gene, the CDR1 and CDR2 loops are ENHRY and SYGVKD. Sequencing instrument: Illumina HiSeq 2000. 5'RACE template switching, by which a universal primer site and unique molecular identifiers were added, was used to make TCR beta cDNA libraries. cDNA synthesis was primed from the TCR beta constant segment and was followed by two successive PCR amplification steps. In the original analysis: MIGEC was used to demultiplex reads and group reads by UMI, and MiTCR was used to assemble and quantify clonotypes. To remove erroneous sequences, TCR cDNA sequences were retained only when supported by two or more reads. The tcR package was used for downstream repertoire analysis, and clonotypes were matched between fractions using CDR3 nucleotide sequence together with V segment. VDJmatch was used to annotate antigen specificity against VDJdb, with one amino acid substitution in CDR3 permitted. Once TCRdb had reprocessed the reads, it stored one entry per CDR3 protein sequence and supplied no DNA. These V and J calls are TCRdb output, not the study's own analysis. The table for this sample records some 340,000 distinct CDR3 sequences. Roughly 5.2% of the sample is taken by the ten largest.

A commercial ELISA kit detecting HCMV-specific IgG in serum was used to determine HCMV serostatus. Ficoll density gradient centrifugation was used to isolate peripheral blood mononuclear cells from blood. These data belong to a study of T cells expressing NK-cell markers (dated by TCRdb to about 2020). Turning to the overall study: Three sorted T-cell subsets (CD3+CD56+NKG2C+, CD3+CD56+NKG2C- and CD3+CD56-NKG2C+) from about 8 donors had their TCR beta-chain repertoires profiled. Seven of the eight sequenced donors were HCMV-seropositive and one was HCMV-seronegative. The study sequenced eight donors, all healthy volunteers chosen at random: three men and five women. Libraries were sequenced as 2 x 150 bp reads on Illumina HiSeq 2000/2500, MiSeq or NextSeq. The full study reports these points: Those dominant clonotypes were again the most abundant among CD3+CD56-NKG2C+ cells in a few donors, at roughly 28.3-60.1%. Whether the expanded NKG2C-expressing T cell clones were specific for HCMV antigens was left unclear. In roughly 6 donors, the dominant CD3+CD56+NKG2C+ clonotypes were found to rank among the top 10 CD8+ clonotypes and to make up roughly 1.0-8% of CD8+ T cells.

Source material: blood T cells: a sorted CD56 or NKG2C T cell subset, CD4+ or CD8+ T cells, or bulk PBMC T cells (not recorded which). The sequence derives from a man aged 18 to 69 in good health. The sequence joins TRBV10-3 to TRBJ2-3; checking the TCRdb D call of TRBD1 is not possible without DNA. CDR3 region: CAISPGTGTDTQYF.